This is a list of T cell receptor beta chains from one sample in a study of cytomegalovirus exposure and HLA in healthy donors. The repertoire was sequenced with immunoSEQ multiplex PCR; TCRdb's copy has only in-frame clones and lacks some. The sample records about 160,000 clones, roughly 80% being singletons. Source material: PBMCs. These receptors were taken from a middle-aged man in good health and CMV-seronegative. CDR3s include the opening cysteine and the closing phenylalanine or tryptophan. Each record gives: J gene, CDR3 length, clone size, D gene, V gene, CDR3 DNA, CDR3 protein. D genes are given only for firm matches. Expanded clones get a size class; other rows say once, few or many, or leave the size out.

TRBJ1-2	14	.	TRBD1	TRBV7-2	TGTGCCAGCAGCTTCCGGGACAGGGGCCATGGCTACACCTTC	CASSFRDRGHGYTF
TRBJ2-5	16	.	TRBD1	TRBV5-6	TGTGCCAGCAGCCAGGAAATGGACAGGGTCAAAGAGACCCAGTACTTC	CASSQEMDRVKETQYF
TRBJ2-3	15	.	TRBD2	TRBV7-3	TGTGCCAGCAGCCAGTTAGCGGGGCGACGAGATACGCAGTATTTT	CASSQLAGRRDTQYF
TRBJ1-3	16	.	.	TRBV6-1	TGTGCCAGCAGTGAAGCGTCCTCGGGCTCTGGAAACACCATATATTTT	CASSEASSGSGNTIYF
TRBJ2-2	15	.	TRBD1	TRBV6-5	TGTGCCAGCAGTATTCGACAGGGGACTTATAGGGAGCTGTTTTTT	CASSIRQGTYRELFF
TRBJ1-5	16	.	TRBD1	TRBV2	TGTGCCAGCAGTGCCCCTGAGACAGGGGCGAACCAGCCCCAGCATTTT	CASSAPETGANQPQHF
TRBJ2-7	16	.	TRBD2	TRBV27	TGTGCCAGCAGTCGACTAGCGGGAAATCCCCCCTACGAGCAGTACTTC	CASSRLAGNPPYEQYF
TRBJ1-1	13	.	.	TRBV6-1	TGTGCCAGCAGTGTAGGGGCCAACACTGAAGCTTTCTTT	CASSVGANTEAFF
TRBJ2-5	15	.	TRBD2	TRBV10-2	TGCGCCAGCAACCTAGCGGGGGGCTACTACGAGACCCAGTACTTC	CASNLAGGYYETQYF
TRBJ2-6	16	.	TRBD1	TRBV10-3	TGTGCCATCAGCCTGGACAGGGGAGGTGGGGCCAACGTCCTGACTTTC	CAISLDRGGGANVLTF
TRBJ2-2	15	.	.	TRBV19	TGTGCCAGTAGTATTCAACAGGCCTACCCCGGGGAGCTGTTTTTT	CASSIQQAYPGELFF
TRBJ1-2	14	.	TRBD1	TRBV28	TGTGCCAGCAGTTTTTCCCAGGGGGCGAATGGCTACACCTTC	CASSFSQGANGYTF
TRBJ1-5	13	.	.	TRBV5-1	TGCGCCAGCAGCTTGGGCAGGGATCAGCCCCAGCATTTT	CASSLGRDQPQHF
TRBJ1-3	14	.	.	TRBV6-1	TGTGCCAGCAGCGCGGACAGCCCTGGAAACACCATATATTTT	CASSADSPGNTIYF
TRBJ2-3	14	once	.	TRBV18	TGTGCCAGCTCACCACCGGGACTTACAGATACGCAGTATTTT	CASSPPGLTDTQYF
TRBJ2-7	15	.	TRBD1	TRBV27	TGTGCCAGCAGTCGAGACAGGGACCCCTCCTACGAGCAGTACTTC	CASSRDRDPSYEQYF